The rows below give T cell receptor beta chains drawn from one sample of a study of shared clonotypes between healthy human individuals. The protocol was immunoSEQ multiplex PCR, while the TCRdb copy is restricted to in-frame clones and leaves out a portion. Of under 600,000 clones listed, about 96% were seen once; the top ten hold around 0.06%. The sample was naive CD4+ T cells sorted from blood. The receptors come from a young woman in good health. The CDR3 runs from the conserved cysteine through the conserved F or W. D genes are given only for firm matches. A row's size may be missing; if present it is once, few, many or a size class.

j_call d_call clone_size cdr3_length v_call cdr3_aa cdr3_nt
TRBJ1-3 TRBD1 NA 15 TRBV7-8 CASTGQGGTGNTIYF TGTGCCAGCACCGGACAGGGGGGAACTGGAAACACCATATATTTT
TRBJ2-7 TRBD2 NA 16 TRBV19 CASSIEPSGTSYEQYF TGTGCCAGTAGTATAGAGCCCAGCGGGACCTCCTACGAGCAGTACTTC
TRBJ1-3 NA NA 15 TRBV4-1 CASSQAASSGNTIYF TGCGCCAGCAGCCAAGCTGCAAGCTCTGGAAACACCATATATTTT
TRBJ1-3 NA NA 13 TRBV13 CASSLGRGNTIYF TGTGCCAGCAGCTTAGGCAGGGGAAACACCATATATTTT
TRBJ1-4 TRBD1 once 14 TRBV9 CASSVTGQGEKLFF TGTGCCAGCAGCGTAACTGGACAGGGTGAAAAACTGTTTTTT
TRBJ2-7 NA NA 11 TRBV5-6 CASSASTEQYF TGTGCCAGCAGCGCCTCGACAGAGCAGTACTTC
TRBJ2-3 NA NA 13 TRBV7-6 CASSPWEGEAQYF TGTGCCAGCAGCCCCTGGGAAGGAGAAGCGCAGTATTTT
TRBJ2-7 TRBD2 NA 14 TRBV7-3 CASSLSSGSYEQYF TGTGCCAGCAGCTTATCCAGCGGGAGCTACGAGCAGTACTTC
TRBJ2-2 NA once 15 TRBV29-1 CSVTRDGDLSGELFF TGCAGCGTTACTAGGGACGGGGATTTGTCCGGGGAGCTGTTTTTT
TRBJ2-2 TRBD2 once 18 TRBV15 CATSREGVAGENTGELFF TGTGCCACCAGCAGAGAGGGGGTAGCGGGAGAGAACACCGGGGAGCTGTTTTTT
TRBJ1-1 TRBD1 NA 14 TRBV27 CASRRGRENTEAFF TGTGCCAGCCGGAGGGGGCGGGAGAACACTGAAGCTTTCTTT
TRBJ1-3 NA NA 15 TRBV28 CATTSHTSSGNTIYF TGTGCCACCACGTCACATACCAGCTCTGGAAACACCATATATTTT
TRBJ1-2 TRBD1 NA 14 TRBV7-6 CASSPEQGRGGYTF TGTGCCAGCAGCCCCGAACAGGGGCGGGGGGGCTACACCTTC
TRBJ1-2 NA NA 18 TRBV4-1 CASSQESLGLGLDYGYTF TGCGCCAGCAGCCAAGAGAGTCTGGGACTCGGCCTGGACTATGGCTACACCTTC
TRBJ2-1 TRBD1 NA 16 TRBV18 CASSQTGLVSYNEQFF TGTGCCAGCTCCCAGACAGGGCTGGTTTCCTACAATGAGCAGTTCTTC
TRBJ2-7 TRBD1 NA 15 TRBV15 CATSRDLDRPYEQYF TGTGCCACCAGCAGAGATTTGGACAGGCCCTACGAGCAGTACTTC
TRBJ2-1 TRBD1 NA 16 TRBV6-4 CASSDRGQGADNEQFF TGTGCCAGCAGTGACCGGGGACAGGGGGCCGACAATGAGCAGTTCTTC
TRBJ1-1 NA NA 13 TRBV25-1 CASEQGMNTEAFF TGTGCCAGCGAACAAGGAATGAACACTGAAGCTTTCTTT
TRBJ2-2 TRBD2 NA 19 TRBV7-6 CASSQRRLLAGSNTGELFF TGTGCCAGCAGCCAACGTCGACTCTTAGCGGGATCGAACACCGGGGAGCTGTTTTTT
TRBJ2-7 TRBD2 NA 13 TRBV5-6 CASSSGGHYEQYF TGTGCCAGCAGCTCGGGAGGCCACTACGAGCAGTACTTC
TRBJ2-5 NA NA 14 TRBV9 CASSVAGRGETQYF TGTGCCAGCAGCGTAGCCGGGAGAGGAGAGACCCAGTACTTC
TRBJ1-3 NA NA 13 TRBV30 CAWTKDSGNTIYF TGTGCCTGGACCAAGGACTCTGGAAACACCATATATTTT
TRBJ1-2 NA NA 12 TRBV13 CASSHLGNGYTF TGTGCCAGCAGCCACCTAGGGAATGGCTACACCTTC
TRBJ1-2 TRBD1 NA 15 TRBV5-4 CASSLDRGLVYGYTF TGTGCCAGCAGCTTGGACAGGGGGCTAGTCTATGGCTACACCTTC
TRBJ1-6 NA NA 13 TRBV5-8 CASSLGTNSPLHF TGTGCCAGCAGCTTGGGGACAAATTCACCCCTCCACTTT
TRBJ2-2 TRBD2 NA 16 TRBV28 CASSSQRGMNTGELFF TGTGCCAGCAGTTCTCAGCGGGGGATGAACACCGGGGAGCTGTTTTTT
TRBJ2-7 NA NA 13 TRBV7-3 CASSLARGYEQYF TGTGCCAGCAGCTTGGCCAGGGGCTACGAGCAGTACTTC
TRBJ2-3 TRBD2 NA 17 TRBV5-1 CASSFGTSGLREDTQYF TGCGCCAGCAGCTTTGGGACTAGCGGATTAAGGGAGGATACGCAGTATTTT
TRBJ2-7 TRBD2 NA 15 TRBV18 CASSGPGLAGYEQYF TGTGCCAGCTCAGGCCCGGGACTAGCGGGGTACGAGCAGTACTTC
TRBJ2-7 TRBD2 NA 15 TRBV28 CASSSSGSGTYEQYF TGTGCCAGCAGCAGTAGCGGGAGCGGCACCTACGAGCAGTACTTC
TRBJ2-5 TRBD1 NA 15 TRBV5-1 CASSLGAGGGETQYF TGCGCCAGCAGCTTGGGAGCAGGGGGCGGAGAGACCCAGTACTTC
TRBJ1-3 TRBD1 NA 16 TRBV4-1 CASSQGGGRYRNTIYF TGCGCCAGCAGCCAAGGAGGGGGCAGGTATAGAAACACCATATATTTT
TRBJ2-7 NA once 16 TRBV11-2 CASSLVRTSWTYEQYF TGTGCCAGCAGCTTAGTCCGAACGAGCTGGACTTACGAGCAGTACTTC
TRBJ1-1 NA NA 18 TRBV18 CASSPRTQTGTSEAEAFF TGTGCCAGCTCACCACGAACCCAAACAGGGACCTCGGAGGCTGAAGCTTTCTTT
TRBJ2-3 TRBD1 NA 14 TRBV7-9 CASSPQGGTDTQYF TGTGCCAGCAGCCCCCAGGGGGGCACAGATACGCAGTATTTT
TRBJ1-1 NA NA 16 TRBV28 CASSRSPLGSNTEAFF TGTGCCAGCAGCCGCTCGCCGCTGGGCTCGAACACTGAAGCTTTCTTT
TRBJ2-1 NA NA 11 TRBV7-9 CASRLVGEQFF TGTGCCAGCAGATTAGTCGGTGAGCAGTTCTTC
TRBJ1-3 NA NA 15 TRBV7-3 CASSFGGVGGNTIYF TGTGCCAGCAGCTTTGGCGGGGTGGGCGGAAACACCATATATTTT
TRBJ2-5 NA NA 11 TRBV27 CASSQLKTQYF TGTGCCAGCAGTCAACTGAAGACCCAGTACTTC
TRBJ2-3 NA NA 15 TRBV5-1 CASRRFDRIADTQYF TGCGCCAGCAGGCGGTTCGACCGAATCGCGGATACGCAGTATTTT
TRBJ2-7 NA once 13 TRBV19 CASAGPSSYEQYF TGTGCCAGCGCGGGGCCCAGCTCCTACGAGCAGTACTTC
TRBJ1-5 TRBD1 NA 16 TRBV19 CASIPRDRGFNQPQHF TGTGCCAGTATTCCCCGGGACAGGGGCTTCAATCAGCCCCAGCATTTT
TRBJ1-4 NA NA 15 TRBV5-1 CASSLVGSGNEKLFF TGCGCCAGCAGCTTGGTAGGTTCCGGTAATGAAAAACTGTTTTTT
TRBJ1-2 NA NA 13 TRBV2 CASSWGTLDGYTF TGTGCCAGCAGTTGGGGGACTTTAGATGGCTACACCTTC
TRBJ1-5 NA NA 15 TRBV27 CASRSWGAGNQPQHF TGTGCCAGCAGAAGTTGGGGGGCTGGCAATCAGCCCCAGCATTTT
TRBJ1-2 NA NA 14 TRBV6-1 CASSDSHWDNRYTF TGTGCCAGCAGTGATTCACACTGGGACAATCGCTACACCTTC
TRBJ2-1 NA NA 12 TRBV28 CASSLAVHEQFF TGTGCCAGCAGTTTGGCGGTCCATGAGCAGTTCTTC
TRBJ1-3 NA once 13 TRBV14 CASSQSEGNTIYF TGTGCCAGCAGCCAAAGTGAGGGAAACACCATATATTTT
TRBJ2-4 TRBD2 NA 19 TRBV7-2 CASSPAAGLAGGPVRIQYF TGTGCCAGCAGCCCAGCGGCGGGACTAGCGGGAGGGCCGGTGCGCATTCAGTACTTC
TRBJ2-1 NA NA 11 TRBV5-1 CASSWENEQFF TGCGCCAGCAGCTGGGAGAATGAGCAGTTCTTC
TRBJ2-7 NA NA 14 TRBV5-1 CASSPTSPSYEQYF TGCGCCAGCAGCCCCACTAGCCCTTCCTACGAGCAGTACTTC
TRBJ1-6 NA NA 15 TRBV19 CASSSGDSFHSPLHF TGTGCCAGTAGTAGCGGGGACTCTTTCCATTCACCCCTCCACTTT
TRBJ2-2 NA NA 17 TRBV27 CASSFLKQRGNTGELFF TGTGCCAGCAGTTTTCTTAAGCAGAGGGGGAACACCGGGGAGCTGTTTTTT
TRBJ2-7 TRBD2 once 15 TRBV27 CASSLYRGGEYEQYF TGTGCCAGCAGTCTCTACCGGGGAGGGGAATACGAGCAGTACTTC
TRBJ2-1 TRBD1 NA 15 TRBV14 CASSQDPGTGNEQFF TGTGCCAGCAGCCAAGACCCCGGGACAGGCAATGAGCAGTTCTTC
TRBJ2-7 TRBD2 NA 14 TRBV2 CASSHSGRAGEQYF TGTGCCAGCAGTCATAGCGGGAGGGCTGGCGAGCAGTACTTC
TRBJ2-7 NA NA 15 TRBV5-1 CASSEGTQTTYEQYF TGCGCCAGCAGCGAGGGGACCCAAACGACCTACGAGCAGTACTTC
TRBJ1-4 NA NA 14 TRBV4-1 CASSQDRADEKLFF TGCGCCAGCAGCCAAGATAGAGCTGATGAAAAACTGTTTTTT
TRBJ2-3 NA NA 13 TRBV6-4 CASSDPSRDTQYF TGTGCCAGCAGTGACCCGTCCCGGGATACGCAGTATTTT